The entry below gives a single T cell receptor beta chain sequence along with its context. The data stem from a study of blood T cell repertoires in COVID-19. About the research overall: Some COVID-19 samples were acute and others convalescent; all came from the United States, Italy and Spain.

V was cut by 7 bases and J by 2 bases, with 10 bases left in between. The CDR3 contains 13 residues. The Seattle patients joined while their infection was active and were tracked longitudinally afterward. Authors' analysis steps: Amplification of reference gene primers provided the estimated nucleated cell counts. Assay: immunoSEQ multiplex PCR; the TCRdb copy retains only in-frame clones and omits some. V and J calls and clone size are those listed in that table; D and trimming were worked out from the DNA. The sample records 250,000 to 350,000 clones, 90% being singletons. V and J are TRBV12-3 or TRBV12-4 and TRBJ2-3; weak D call: TRBD1 (6 bases). The receptor's source is a woman aged 30 to 39 with COVID-19, enrolled during active disease. The sequenced sample was peripheral blood. The CDR3 DNA reads as TGTGCCAGCACCCGGACAGCCACAGATACGCAGTATTTT. It translates to CASTRTATDTQYF.